This T cell receptor beta chain was captured in a study of T cell responses to AZD1222 COVID-19 vaccine. This CDR3 is built from 14 residues. V was trimmed by 7 bases and J by 7 bases, leaving 17 bases between them. Germline values: CDR1 MNHNS, CDR2 SASEGT. The assay was immunoSEQ multiplex PCR, and TCRdb's table has in-frame clones only and misses some. The sample has about 140,000 clones; roughly nine tenths are singletons. The V call is TRBV6-1, the J call TRBJ1-5; D is possibly TRBD1 (5 bases). The sequences come from peripheral blood, collected on day 0 of AZD1222 vaccination. This clonotype was obtained from an adult in good health. CDR3 bases: TGTGCCAGCAATATAATCGGGGCAGCCCAGCCCCAGCATTTT. This encodes CASNIIGAAQPQHF.